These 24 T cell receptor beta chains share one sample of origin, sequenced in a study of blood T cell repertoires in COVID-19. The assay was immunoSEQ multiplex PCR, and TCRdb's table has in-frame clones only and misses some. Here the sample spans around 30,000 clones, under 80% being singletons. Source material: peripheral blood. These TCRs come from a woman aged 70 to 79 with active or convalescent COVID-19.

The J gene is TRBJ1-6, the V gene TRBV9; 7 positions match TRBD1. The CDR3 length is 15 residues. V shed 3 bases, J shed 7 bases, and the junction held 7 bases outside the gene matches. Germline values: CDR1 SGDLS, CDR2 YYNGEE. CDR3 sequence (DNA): TGTGCCAGCAGCGACCGGACAGGAGGGAATTCACCCCTCCACTTT. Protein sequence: CASSDRTGGNSPLHF.

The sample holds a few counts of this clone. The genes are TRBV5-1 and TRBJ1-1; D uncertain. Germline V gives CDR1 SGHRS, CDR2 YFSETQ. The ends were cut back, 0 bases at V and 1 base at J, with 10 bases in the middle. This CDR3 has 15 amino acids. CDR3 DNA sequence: TGCGCCAGCAGCTTGGTTTGGGCCGAGAACACTGAAGCTTTCTTT. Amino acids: CASSLVWAENTEAFF.

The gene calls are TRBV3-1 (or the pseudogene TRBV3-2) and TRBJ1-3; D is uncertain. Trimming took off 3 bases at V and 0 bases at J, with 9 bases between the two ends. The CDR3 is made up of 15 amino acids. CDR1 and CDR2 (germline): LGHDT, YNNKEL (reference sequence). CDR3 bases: TGTGCCAGCAGCCAGCAGGTGAGCTCTGGAAACACCATATATTTT. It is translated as CASSQQVSSGNTIYF.

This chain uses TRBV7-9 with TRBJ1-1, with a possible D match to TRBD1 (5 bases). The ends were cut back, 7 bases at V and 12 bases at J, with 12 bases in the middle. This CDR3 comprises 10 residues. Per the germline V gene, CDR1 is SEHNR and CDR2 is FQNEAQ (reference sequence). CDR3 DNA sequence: TGTGCCAGCAAGCCCAGGGTAACTTTCTTT. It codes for CASKPRVTFF. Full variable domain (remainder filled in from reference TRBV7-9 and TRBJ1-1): DTGVSQNPRHKITKRGQNVTFRCDPISEHNRLYWYRQTLGQGPEFLTYFQNEAQLEKSRLLSDRFSAERPKGSFSTLEIQRTEQGDSAMYLCASKPRVTFFGQGTRLTVV.

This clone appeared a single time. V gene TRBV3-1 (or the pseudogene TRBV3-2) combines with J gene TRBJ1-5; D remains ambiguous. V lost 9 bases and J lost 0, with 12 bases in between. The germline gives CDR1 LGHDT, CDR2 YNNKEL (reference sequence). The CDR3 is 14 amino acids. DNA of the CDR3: TGTGCCAGTAAACTAGGCGGTAGCAATCAGCCCCAGCATTTT. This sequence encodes CASKLGGSNQPQHF.

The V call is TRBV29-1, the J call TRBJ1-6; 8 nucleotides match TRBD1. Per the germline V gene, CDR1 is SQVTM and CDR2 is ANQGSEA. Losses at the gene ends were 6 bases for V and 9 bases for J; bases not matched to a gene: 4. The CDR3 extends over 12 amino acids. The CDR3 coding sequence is TGCAGCGTGGGTGGACAGGGTTCACCCCTCCACTTT. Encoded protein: CSVGGQGSPLHF.

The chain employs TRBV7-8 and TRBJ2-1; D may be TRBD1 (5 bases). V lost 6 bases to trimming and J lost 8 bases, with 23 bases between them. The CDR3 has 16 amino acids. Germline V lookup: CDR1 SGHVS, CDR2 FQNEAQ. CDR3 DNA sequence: TGTGCCAGCAGTAATCCCCAGGGTAGTAAGGGCGATGAGCAGTTCTTC. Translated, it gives CASSNPQGSKGDEQFF.

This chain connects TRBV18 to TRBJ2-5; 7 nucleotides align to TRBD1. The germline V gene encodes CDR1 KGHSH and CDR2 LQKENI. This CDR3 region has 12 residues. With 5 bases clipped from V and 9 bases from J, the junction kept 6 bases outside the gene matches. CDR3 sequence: CASSAQDRAQYF. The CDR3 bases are TGTGCCAGCTCAGCACAAGACAGGGCCCAGTACTTC.

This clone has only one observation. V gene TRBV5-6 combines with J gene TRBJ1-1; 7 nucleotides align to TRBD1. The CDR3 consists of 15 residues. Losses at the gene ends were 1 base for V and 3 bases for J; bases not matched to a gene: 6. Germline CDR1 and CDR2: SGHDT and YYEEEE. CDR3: CASSLRGQWYTEAFF. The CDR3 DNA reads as TGTGCCAGCAGCTTGAGGGGGCAATGGTACACTGAAGCTTTCTTT. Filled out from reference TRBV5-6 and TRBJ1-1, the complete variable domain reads DAGVTQSPTHLIKTRGQQVTLRCSPKSGHDTVSWYQQALGQGPQFIFQYYEEEERQRGNFPDRFSGHQFPNYSSELNVNALLLGDSALYLCASSLRGQWYTEAFFGQGTRLTVV.

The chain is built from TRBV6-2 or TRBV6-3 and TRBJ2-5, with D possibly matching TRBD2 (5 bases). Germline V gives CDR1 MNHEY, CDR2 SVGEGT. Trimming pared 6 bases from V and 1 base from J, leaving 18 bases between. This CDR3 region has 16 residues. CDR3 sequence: CASSHTVGRGQETQYF. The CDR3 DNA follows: TGTGCCAGCAGCCACACCGTTGGGAGAGGCCAAGAGACCCAGTACTTC.

The chain's CDR3 is CASSALQGPGTEAFF. The CDR3 DNA reads TGCGCCAGCAGCGCCCTACAGGGGCCGGGCACTGAAGCTTTCTTT. The chain recombines TRBV4-3 with TRBJ1-1; TRBD1 aligns across 7 bases. This CDR3 contains 15 residues. The J segment lost 4 bases and the V segment lost 5 bases, leaving 10 bases of the junction unmatched. The germline V gene encodes CDR1 LGHNA and CDR2 YSLEER.

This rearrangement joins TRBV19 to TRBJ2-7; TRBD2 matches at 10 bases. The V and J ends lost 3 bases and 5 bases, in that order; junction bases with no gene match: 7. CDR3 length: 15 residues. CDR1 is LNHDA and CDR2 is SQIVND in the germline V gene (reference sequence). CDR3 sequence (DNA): TGTGCCAGTAGTATTTTGGGGCTAGCGGGAGACGAGCAGTACTTC. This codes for CASSILGLAGDEQYF.

The CDR3 region is CASSPGRAHNEQFF. The CDR3 DNA is TGCGCCAGCAGCCCGGGAAGGGCCCACAATGAGCAGTTCTTC. V usage is TRBV4-3 and J usage is TRBJ2-1; a possible D gene is TRBD2 (5 bases). The V gene's germline CDR1 is LGHNA and CDR2 YSLEER. This CDR3 is 14 amino acids long. V lost 4 bases and J lost 5, with 12 bases in between.

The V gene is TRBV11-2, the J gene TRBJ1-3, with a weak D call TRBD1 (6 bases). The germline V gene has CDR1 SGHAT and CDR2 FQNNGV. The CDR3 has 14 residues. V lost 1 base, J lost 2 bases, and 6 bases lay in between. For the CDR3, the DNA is TGTGCCAGCAGCTTAGGGACAGCTGGAAACACCATATATTTT. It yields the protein CASSLGTAGNTIYF.

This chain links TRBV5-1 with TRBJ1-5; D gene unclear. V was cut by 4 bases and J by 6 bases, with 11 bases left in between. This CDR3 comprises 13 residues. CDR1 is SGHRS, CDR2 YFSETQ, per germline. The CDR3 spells CASSPGWSQPQHF. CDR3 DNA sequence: TGCGCCAGCAGCCCCGGGTGGAGTCAGCCCCAGCATTTT.

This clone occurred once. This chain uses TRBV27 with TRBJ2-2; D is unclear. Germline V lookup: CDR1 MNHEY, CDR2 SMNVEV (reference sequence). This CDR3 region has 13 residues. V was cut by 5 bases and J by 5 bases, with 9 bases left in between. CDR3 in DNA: TGTGCCAGCAGTCCCACACCGACCGGGGAGCTGTTTTTT. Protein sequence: CASSPTPTGELFF.

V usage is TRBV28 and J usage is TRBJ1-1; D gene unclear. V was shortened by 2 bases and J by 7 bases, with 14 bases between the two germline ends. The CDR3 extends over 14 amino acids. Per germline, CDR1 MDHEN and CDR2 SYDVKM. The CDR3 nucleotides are TGTGCCAGCAGTTTACCGGGGAGAGGCCATGAAGCTTTCTTT. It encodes CASSLPGRGHEAFF.

CDR3 residues: CASSPRRHGLAFF. The CDR3 nucleotides are TGTGCCAGCAGTCCACGGCGACACGGTTTAGCTTTCTTT. The chain joins TRBV27 to TRBJ1-1; D unclear. V was shortened by 5 bases and J by 10 bases, with 17 bases between the two germline ends. The CDR3 is 13 residues long. Germline V gene data show CDR1 as MNHEY and CDR2 as SMNVEV (reference sequence).

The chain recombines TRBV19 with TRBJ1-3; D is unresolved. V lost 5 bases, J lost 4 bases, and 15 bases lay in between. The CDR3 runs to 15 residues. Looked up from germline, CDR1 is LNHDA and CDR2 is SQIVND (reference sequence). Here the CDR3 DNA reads TGTGCCAGTAGTCCCCCTCGAGGAGGAGGAAACACCATATATTTT. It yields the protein CASSPPRGGGNTIYF. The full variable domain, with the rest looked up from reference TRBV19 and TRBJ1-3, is DGGITQSPKYLFRKEGQNVTLSCEQNLNHDAMYWYRQDPGQGLRLIYYSQIVNDFQKGDIAEGYSVSREKKESFPLTVTSAQKNPTAFYLCASSPPRGGGNTIYFGEGSWLTVV.

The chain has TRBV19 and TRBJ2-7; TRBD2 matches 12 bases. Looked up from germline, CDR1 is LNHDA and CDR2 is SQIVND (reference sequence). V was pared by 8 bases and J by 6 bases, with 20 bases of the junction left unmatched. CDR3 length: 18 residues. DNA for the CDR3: TGTGCCAGTTCTCAACAGGAGTCCCGGACTAGCGGGATCGGCGAGCAGTACTTC. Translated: CASSQQESRTSGIGEQYF.

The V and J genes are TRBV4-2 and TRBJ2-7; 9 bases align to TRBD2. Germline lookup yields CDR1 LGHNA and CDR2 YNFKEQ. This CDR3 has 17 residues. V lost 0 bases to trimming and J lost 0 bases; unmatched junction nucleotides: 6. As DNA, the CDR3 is TGTGCCAGCAGCCAAGATATAGCGGGAGATTCCTCCTACGAGCAGTACTTC. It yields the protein CASSQDIAGDSSYEQYF.

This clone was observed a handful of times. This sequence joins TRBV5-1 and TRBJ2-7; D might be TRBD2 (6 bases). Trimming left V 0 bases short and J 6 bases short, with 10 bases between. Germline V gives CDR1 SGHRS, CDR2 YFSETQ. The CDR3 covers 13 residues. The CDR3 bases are TGCGCCAGCAGCTTGGGGCCGGGGGTCGAGCAGTACTTC. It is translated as CASSLGPGVEQYF.

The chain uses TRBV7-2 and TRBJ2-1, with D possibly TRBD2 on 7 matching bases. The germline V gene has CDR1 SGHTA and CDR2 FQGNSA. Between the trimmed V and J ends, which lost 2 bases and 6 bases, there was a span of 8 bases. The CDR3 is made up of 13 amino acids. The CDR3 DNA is TGTGCCAGCAGCTTAAGGGGGGGCAATGAGCAGTTCTTC. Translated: CASSLRGGNEQFF. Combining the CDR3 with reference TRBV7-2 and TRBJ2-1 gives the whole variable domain GAGVSQSPSNKVTEKGKDVELRCDPISGHTALYWYRQSLGQGLEFLIYFQGNSAPDKSGLPSDRFSAERTGGSVSTLTIQRTQQEDSAVYLCASSLRGGNEQFFGPGTRLTVL.

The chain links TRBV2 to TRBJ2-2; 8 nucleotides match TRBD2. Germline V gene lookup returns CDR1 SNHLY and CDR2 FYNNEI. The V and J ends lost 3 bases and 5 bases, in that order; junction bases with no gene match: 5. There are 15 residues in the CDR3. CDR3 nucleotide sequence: TGTGCCAGCAGTGACGCGGGAGGAGGGACCGGGGAGCTGTTTTTT. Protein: CASSDAGGGTGELFF.